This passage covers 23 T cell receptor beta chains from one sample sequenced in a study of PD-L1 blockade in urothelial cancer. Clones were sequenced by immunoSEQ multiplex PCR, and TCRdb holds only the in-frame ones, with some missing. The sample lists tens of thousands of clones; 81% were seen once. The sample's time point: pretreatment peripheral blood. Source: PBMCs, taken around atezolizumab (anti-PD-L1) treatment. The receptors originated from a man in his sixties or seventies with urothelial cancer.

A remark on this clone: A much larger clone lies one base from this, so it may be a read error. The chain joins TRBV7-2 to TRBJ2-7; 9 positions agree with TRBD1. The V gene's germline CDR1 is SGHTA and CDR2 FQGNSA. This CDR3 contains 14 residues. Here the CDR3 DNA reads TGTGTCAGCAGCCGACAGGGGGTCGTCGCCGAGCAGTACTTC. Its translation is CVSSRQGVVAEQYF.

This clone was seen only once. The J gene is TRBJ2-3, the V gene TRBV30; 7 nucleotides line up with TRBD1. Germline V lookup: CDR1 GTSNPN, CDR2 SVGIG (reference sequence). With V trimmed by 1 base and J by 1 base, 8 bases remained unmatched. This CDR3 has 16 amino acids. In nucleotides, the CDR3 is TGTGCCTGGAGTGCAACTAGACAGGGCGGCACAGATACGCAGTATTTT. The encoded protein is CAWSATRQGGTDTQYF.

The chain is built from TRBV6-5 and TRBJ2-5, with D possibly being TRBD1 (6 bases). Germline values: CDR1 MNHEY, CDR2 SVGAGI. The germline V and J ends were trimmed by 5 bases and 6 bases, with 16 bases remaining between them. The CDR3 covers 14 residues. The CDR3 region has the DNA TGTGCCAGCAGTCCCGACAGGCGGAGGCAGACCCAGTACTTC. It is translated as CASSPDRRRQTQYF.

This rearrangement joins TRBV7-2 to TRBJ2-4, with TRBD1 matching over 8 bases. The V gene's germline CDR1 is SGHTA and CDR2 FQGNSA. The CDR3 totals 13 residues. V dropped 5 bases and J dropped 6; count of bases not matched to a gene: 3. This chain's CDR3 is CASSGGQVNIQYF. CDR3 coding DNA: TGTGCCAGCAGCGGGGGACAGGTAAACATTCAGTACTTC. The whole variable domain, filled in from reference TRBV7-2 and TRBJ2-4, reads GAGVSQSPSNKVTEKGKDVELRCDPISGHTALYWYRQSLGQGLEFLIYFQGNSAPDKSGLPSDRFSAERTGGSVSTLTIQRTQQEDSAVYLCASSGGQVNIQYFGAGTRLSVL.

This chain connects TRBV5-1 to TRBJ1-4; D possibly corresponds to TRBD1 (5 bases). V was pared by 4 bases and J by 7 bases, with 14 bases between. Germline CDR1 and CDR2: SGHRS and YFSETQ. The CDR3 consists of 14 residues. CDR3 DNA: TGCGCCAGCAGCCAGGGCCGCGGGGTTGAAAAACTGTTTTTT. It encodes CASSQGRGVEKLFF. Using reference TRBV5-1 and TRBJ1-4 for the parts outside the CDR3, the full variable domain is KAGVTQTPRYLIKTRGQQVTLSCSPISGHRSVSWYQQTPGQGLQFLFEYFSETQRNKGNFPGRFSGRQFSNSRSEMNVSTLELGDSALYLCASSQGRGVEKLFFGSGTQLSVL.

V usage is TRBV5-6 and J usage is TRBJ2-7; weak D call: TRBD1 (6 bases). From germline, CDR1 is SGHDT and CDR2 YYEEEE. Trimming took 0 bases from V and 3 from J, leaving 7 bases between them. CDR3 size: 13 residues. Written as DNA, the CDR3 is TGTGCCAGCAGCTTGGGACAGGTCTACGAGCAGTACTTC. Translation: CASSLGQVYEQYF.

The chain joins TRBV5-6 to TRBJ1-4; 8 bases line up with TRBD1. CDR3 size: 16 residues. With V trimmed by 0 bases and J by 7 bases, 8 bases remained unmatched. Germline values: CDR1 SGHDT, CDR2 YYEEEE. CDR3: CASSLGFGQGREKLFF. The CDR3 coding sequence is TGTGCCAGCAGCTTGGGTTTCGGACAGGGCCGTGAAAAACTGTTTTTT.

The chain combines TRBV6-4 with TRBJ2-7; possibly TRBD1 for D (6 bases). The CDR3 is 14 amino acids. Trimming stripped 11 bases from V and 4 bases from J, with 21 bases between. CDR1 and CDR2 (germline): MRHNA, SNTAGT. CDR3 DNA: TGTGCCGGGACGGGGCGGACAGCTAATTACGAGCAGTACTTC. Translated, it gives CAGTGRTANYEQYF.

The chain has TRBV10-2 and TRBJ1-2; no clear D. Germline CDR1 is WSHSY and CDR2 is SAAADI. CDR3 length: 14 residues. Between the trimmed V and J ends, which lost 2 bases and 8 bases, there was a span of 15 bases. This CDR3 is CASSEEPSKRGYTF. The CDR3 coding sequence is TGCGCCAGCAGTGAGGAGCCCTCGAAGCGGGGCTACACCTTC.

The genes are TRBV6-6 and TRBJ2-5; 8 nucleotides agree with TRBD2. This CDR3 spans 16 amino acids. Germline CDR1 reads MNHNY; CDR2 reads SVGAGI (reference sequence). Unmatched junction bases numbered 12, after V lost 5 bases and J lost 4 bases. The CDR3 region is CASSLELGLAGETQYF. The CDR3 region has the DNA TGTGCCAGCAGTCTTGAATTGGGCCTAGCGGGAGAGACCCAGTACTTC.

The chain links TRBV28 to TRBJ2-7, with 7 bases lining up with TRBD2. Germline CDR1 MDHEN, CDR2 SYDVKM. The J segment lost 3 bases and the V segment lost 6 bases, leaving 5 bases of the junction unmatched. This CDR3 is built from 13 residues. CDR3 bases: TGTGCCAGCAGGTCTAGCGGTAGCTACGAGCAGTACTTC. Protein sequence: CASRSSGSYEQYF.

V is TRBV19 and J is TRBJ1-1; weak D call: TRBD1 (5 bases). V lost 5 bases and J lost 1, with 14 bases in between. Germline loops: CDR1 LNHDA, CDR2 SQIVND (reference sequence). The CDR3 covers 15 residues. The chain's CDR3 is CASSPGGGRNTEAFF. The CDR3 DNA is TGTGCCAGTAGTCCCGGTGGGGGGAGGAACACTGAAGCTTTCTTT. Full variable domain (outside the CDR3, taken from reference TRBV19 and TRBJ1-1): DGGITQSPKYLFRKEGQNVTLSCEQNLNHDAMYWYRQDPGQGLRLIYYSQIVNDFQKGDIAEGYSVSREKKESFPLTVTSAQKNPTAFYLCASSPGGGRNTEAFFGQGTRLTVV.

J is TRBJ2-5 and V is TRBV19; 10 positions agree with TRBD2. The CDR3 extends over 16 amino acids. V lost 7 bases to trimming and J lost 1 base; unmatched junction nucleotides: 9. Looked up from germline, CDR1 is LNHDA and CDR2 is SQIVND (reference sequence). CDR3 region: CASNNGASGSQETQYF. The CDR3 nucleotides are TGTGCCAGTAACAACGGGGCTAGCGGGAGCCAAGAGACCCAGTACTTC.

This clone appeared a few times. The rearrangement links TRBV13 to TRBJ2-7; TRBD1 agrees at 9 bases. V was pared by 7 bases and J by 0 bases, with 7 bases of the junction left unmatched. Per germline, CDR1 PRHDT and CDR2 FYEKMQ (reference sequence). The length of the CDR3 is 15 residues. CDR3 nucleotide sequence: TGTGCCAGCAAGGTCGACAGGGGGGGCTCCTACGAGCAGTACTTC. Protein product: CASKVDRGGSYEQYF.

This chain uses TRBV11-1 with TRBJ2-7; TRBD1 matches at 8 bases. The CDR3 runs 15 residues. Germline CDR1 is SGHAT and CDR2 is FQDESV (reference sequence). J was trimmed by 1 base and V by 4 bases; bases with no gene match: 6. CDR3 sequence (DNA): TGTGCCAGCAGCTCCCGGACAGGGTTATCCTACGAGCAGTACTTC. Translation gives CASSSRTGLSYEQYF.

CDR3 nucleotides: TGTGCCAGCGTCAGGGGCGGGGGCTCCTACGAGCAGTACTTC. Its translation is CASVRGGGSYEQYF. V is TRBV5-6 and J is TRBJ2-7, with D possibly being TRBD2 (7 bases). Germline V lookup: CDR1 SGHDT, CDR2 YYEEEE. V was trimmed by 7 bases and J by 0 bases, leaving 14 bases between them. The CDR3 totals 14 residues. The variable domain in full, with the rest retrieved from reference TRBV5-6 and TRBJ2-7, is DAGVTQSPTHLIKTRGQQVTLRCSPKSGHDTVSWYQQALGQGPQFIFQYYEEEERQRGNFPDRFSGHQFPNYSSELNVNALLLGDSALYLCASVRGGGSYEQYFGPGTRLTVT.

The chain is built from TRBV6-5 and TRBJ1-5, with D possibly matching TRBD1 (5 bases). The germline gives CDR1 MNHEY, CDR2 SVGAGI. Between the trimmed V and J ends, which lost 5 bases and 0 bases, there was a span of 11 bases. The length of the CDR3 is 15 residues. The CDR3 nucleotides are TGTGCCAGCAGTCCCCGGGACTCTAGCAATCAGCCCCAGCATTTT. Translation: CASSPRDSSNQPQHF.

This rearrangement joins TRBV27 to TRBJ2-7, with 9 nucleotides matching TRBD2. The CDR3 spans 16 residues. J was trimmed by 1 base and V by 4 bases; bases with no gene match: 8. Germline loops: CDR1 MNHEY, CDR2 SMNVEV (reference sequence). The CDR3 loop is CASSSPGTSLSYEQYF. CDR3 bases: TGTGCCAGCAGTTCTCCCGGGACTAGCCTTTCCTACGAGCAGTACTTC.

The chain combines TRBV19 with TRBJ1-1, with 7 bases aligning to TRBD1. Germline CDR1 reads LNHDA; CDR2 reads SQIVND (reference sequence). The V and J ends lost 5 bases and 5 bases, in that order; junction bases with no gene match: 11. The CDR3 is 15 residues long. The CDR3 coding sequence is TGTGCCAGTAGTCAAGGTACAGGGGTGGTAACTGAAGCTTTCTTT. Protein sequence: CASSQGTGVVTEAFF.

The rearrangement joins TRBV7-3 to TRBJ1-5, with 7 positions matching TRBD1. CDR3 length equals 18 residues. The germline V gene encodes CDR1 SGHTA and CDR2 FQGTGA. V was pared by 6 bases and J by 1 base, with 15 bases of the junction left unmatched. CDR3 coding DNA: TGTGCCAGCAGATGGGGACAGCGTCCTCGCCTCAGCAATCAGCCCCAGCATTTT. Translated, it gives CASRWGQRPRLSNQPQHF.

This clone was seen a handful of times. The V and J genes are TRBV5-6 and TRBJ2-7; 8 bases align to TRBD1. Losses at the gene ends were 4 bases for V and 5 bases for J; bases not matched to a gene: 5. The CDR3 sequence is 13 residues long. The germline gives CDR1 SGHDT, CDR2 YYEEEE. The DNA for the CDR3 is TGTGCCAGCAGCCCGGGACAGGTCCACGAGCAGTACTTC. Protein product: CASSPGQVHEQYF.

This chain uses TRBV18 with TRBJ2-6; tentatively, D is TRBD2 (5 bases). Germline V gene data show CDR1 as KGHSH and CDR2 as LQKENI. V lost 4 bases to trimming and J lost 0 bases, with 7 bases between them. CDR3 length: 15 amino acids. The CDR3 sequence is CASSRRDSGANVLTF. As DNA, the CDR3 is TGTGCCAGCTCACGACGGGACTCTGGGGCCAACGTCCTGACTTTC.

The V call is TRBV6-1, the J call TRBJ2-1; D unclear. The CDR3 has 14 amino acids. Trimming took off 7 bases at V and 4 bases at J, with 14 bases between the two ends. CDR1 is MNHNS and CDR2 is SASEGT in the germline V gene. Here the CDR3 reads CASTENVQYNEQFF. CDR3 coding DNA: TGTGCCAGCACCGAAAACGTCCAGTACAATGAGCAGTTCTTC.